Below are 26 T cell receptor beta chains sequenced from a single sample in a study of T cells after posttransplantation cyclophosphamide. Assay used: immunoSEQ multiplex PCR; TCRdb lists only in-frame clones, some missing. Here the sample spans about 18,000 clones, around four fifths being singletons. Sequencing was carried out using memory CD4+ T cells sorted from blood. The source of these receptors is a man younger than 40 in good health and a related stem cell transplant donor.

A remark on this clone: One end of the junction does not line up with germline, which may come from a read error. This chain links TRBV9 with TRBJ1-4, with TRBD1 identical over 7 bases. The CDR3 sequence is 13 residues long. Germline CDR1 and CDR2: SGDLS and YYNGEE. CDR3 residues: CASSVAPGDSPRF. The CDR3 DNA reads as TGTGCCAGCAGCGTGGCGCCGGGGGACAGCCCTAGGTTT.

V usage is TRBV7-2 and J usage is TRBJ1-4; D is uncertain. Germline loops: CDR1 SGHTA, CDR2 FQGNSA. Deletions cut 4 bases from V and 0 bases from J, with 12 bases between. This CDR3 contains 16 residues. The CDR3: CASSSLPRTTNEKLFF. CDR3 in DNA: TGTGCCAGCAGCTCCCTCCCGCGGACAACTAATGAAAAACTGTTTTTT.

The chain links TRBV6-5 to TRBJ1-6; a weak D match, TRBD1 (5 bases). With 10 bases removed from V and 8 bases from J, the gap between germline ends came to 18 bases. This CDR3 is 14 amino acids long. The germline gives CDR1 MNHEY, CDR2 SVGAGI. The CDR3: CATRPTVRDSPLHF. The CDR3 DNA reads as TGTGCCACCCGCCCGACAGTCAGGGATTCACCCCTCCACTTT.

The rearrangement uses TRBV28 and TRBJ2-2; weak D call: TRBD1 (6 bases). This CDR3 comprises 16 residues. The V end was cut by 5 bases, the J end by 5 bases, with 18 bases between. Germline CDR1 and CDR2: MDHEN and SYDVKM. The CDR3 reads CASSPRWGPRTGELFF. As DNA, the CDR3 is TGTGCCAGCAGTCCTCGGTGGGGGCCTAGGACCGGGGAGCTGTTTTTT.

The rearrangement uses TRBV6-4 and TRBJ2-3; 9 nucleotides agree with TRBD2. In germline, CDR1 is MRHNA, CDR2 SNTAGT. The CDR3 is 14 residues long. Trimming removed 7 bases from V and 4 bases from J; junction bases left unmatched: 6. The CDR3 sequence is CASKRTSVADTQYF. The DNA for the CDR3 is TGTGCCAGCAAACGGACTAGCGTTGCAGATACGCAGTATTTT.

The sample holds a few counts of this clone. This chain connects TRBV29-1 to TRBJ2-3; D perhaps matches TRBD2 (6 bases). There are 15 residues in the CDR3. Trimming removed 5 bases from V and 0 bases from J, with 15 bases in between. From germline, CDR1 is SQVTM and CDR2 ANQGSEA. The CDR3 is CSVRRGRSSTDTQYF. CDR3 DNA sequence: TGCAGCGTTCGGAGGGGAAGGTCTAGCACAGATACGCAGTATTTT.

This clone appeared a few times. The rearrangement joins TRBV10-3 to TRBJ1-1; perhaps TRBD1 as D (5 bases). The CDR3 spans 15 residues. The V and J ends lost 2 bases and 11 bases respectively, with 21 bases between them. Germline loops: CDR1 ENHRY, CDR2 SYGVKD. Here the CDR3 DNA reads TGTGCCATCAGTGAGCGGATGGTTGCAGGGTTCAGGGCTTTCTTT. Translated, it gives CAISERMVAGFRAFF.

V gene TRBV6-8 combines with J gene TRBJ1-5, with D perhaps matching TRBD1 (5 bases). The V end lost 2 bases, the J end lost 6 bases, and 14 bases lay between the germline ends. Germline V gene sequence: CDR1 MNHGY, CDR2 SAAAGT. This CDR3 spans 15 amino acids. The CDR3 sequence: CASSYVGREGQPQHF. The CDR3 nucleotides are TGTGCCAGCAGTTACGTGGGCAGGGAGGGTCAGCCCCAGCATTTT.

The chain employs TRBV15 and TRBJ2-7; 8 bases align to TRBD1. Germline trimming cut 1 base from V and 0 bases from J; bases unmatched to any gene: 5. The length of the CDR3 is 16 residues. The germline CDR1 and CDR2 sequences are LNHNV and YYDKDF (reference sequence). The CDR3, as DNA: TGTGCCACCAGCAGAGCCCAGGGGGCAAGCTCCTACGAGCAGTACTTC. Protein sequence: CATSRAQGASSYEQYF. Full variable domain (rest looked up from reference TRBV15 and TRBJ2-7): DAMVIQNPRYQVTQFGKPVTLSCSQTLNHNVMYWYQQKSSQAPKLLFHYYDKDFNNEADTPDNFQSRRPNTSFCFLDIRSPGLGDTAMYLCATSRAQGASSYEQYFGPGTRLTVT.

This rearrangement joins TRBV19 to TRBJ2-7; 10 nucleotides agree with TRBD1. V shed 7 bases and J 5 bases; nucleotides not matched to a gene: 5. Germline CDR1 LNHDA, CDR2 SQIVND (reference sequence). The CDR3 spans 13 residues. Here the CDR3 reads CASKRQGANEQYF. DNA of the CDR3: TGTGCCAGTAAAAGACAGGGGGCCAACGAGCAGTACTTC. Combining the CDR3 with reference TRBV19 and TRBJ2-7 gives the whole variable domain DGGITQSPKYLFRKEGQNVTLSCEQNLNHDAMYWYRQDPGQGLRLIYYSQIVNDFQKGDIAEGYSVSREKKESFPLTVTSAQKNPTAFYLCASKRQGANEQYFGPGTRLTVT.

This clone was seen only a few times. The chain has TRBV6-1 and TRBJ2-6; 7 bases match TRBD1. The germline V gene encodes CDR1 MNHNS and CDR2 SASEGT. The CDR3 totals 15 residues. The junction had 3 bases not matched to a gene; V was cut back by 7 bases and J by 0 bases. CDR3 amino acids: CASKGQSSGANVLTF. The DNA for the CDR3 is TGTGCCAGCAAGGGACAGAGCTCTGGGGCCAACGTCCTGACTTTC.

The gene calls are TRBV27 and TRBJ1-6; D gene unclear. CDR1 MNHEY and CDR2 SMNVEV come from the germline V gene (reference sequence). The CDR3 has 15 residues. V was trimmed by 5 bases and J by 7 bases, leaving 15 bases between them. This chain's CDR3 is CASSPLPSTNSPLHF. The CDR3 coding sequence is TGTGCCAGCAGTCCTCTCCCCTCCACAAATTCACCCCTCCACTTT.

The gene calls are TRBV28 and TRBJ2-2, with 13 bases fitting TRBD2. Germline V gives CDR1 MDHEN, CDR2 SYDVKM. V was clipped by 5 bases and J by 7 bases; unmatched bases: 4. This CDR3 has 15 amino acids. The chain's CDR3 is CASSTGLAGFGELFF. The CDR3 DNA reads TGTGCCAGCAGTACGGGACTAGCGGGGTTCGGGGAGCTGTTTTTT.

Here the CDR3 DNA reads TGCGCCAGCAGCACGACTCTGGGGGCCGGCTCACCCCTCCACTTT. Translation: CASSTTLGAGSPLHF. This chain uses TRBV5-1 with TRBJ1-6; D perhaps matches TRBD1 (6 bases). This CDR3 comprises 15 residues. V lost 4 bases and J 10 bases, leaving 18 bases between the germline ends. CDR1 and CDR2 from the germline V gene are SGHRS and YFSETQ.

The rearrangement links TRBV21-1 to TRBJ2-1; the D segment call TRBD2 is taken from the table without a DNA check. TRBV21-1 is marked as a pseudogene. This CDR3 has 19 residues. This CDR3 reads CASSKGGTSGGAEENEQFF. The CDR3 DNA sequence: TGTGCCAGCAGCAAAGGAGGGACTAGCGGGGGGGCAGAGGAAAATGAGCAGTTCTTC.

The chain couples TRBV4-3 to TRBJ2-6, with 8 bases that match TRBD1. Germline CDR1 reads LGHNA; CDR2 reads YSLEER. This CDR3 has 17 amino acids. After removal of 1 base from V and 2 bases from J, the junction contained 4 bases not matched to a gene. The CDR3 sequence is CASSQGDRIAGANVLTF. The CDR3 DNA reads TGCGCCAGCAGCCAAGGGGACAGGATCGCTGGGGCCAACGTCCTGACTTTC.

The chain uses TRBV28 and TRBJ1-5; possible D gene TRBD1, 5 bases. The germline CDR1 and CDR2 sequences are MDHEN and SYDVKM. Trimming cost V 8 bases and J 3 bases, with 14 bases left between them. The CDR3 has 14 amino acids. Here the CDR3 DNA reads TGTGCCAGCCAGGGTGGGGGGTCCAATCAGCCCCAGCATTTT. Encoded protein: CASQGGGSNQPQHF.

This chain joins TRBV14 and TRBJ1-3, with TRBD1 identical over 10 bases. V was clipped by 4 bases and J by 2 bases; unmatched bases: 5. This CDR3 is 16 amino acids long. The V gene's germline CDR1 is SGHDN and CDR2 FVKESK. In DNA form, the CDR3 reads TGTGCCAGCAGCCCCCCGGGACAGGGGACTGGAAACACCATATATTTT. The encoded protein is CASSPPGQGTGNTIYF. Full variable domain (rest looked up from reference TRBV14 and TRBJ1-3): EAGVTQFPSHSVIEKGQTVTLRCDPISGHDNLYWYRRVMGKEIKFLLHFVKESKQDESGMPNNRFLAERTGGTYSTLKVQPAELEDSGVYFCASSPPGQGTGNTIYFGEGSWLTVV.

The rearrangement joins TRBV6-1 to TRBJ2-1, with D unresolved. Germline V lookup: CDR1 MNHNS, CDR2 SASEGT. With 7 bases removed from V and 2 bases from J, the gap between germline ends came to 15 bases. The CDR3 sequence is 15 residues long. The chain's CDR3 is CASTPNFGTYNEQFF. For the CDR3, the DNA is TGTGCCAGCACCCCAAACTTTGGTACCTACAATGAGCAGTTCTTC.

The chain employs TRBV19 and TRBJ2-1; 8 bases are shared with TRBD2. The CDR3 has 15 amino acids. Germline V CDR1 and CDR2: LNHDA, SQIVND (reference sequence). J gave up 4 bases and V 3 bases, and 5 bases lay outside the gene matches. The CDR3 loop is CASSIGRDRYNEQFF. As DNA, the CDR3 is TGTGCCAGTAGTATCGGGAGGGACCGTTACAATGAGCAGTTCTTC.

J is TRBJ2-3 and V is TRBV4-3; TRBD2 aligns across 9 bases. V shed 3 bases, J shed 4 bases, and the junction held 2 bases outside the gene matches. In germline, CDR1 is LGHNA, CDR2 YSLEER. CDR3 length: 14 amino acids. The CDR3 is CASSQKREADTQYF. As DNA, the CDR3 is TGCGCCAGCAGCCAGAAGCGGGAGGCAGATACGCAGTATTTT.

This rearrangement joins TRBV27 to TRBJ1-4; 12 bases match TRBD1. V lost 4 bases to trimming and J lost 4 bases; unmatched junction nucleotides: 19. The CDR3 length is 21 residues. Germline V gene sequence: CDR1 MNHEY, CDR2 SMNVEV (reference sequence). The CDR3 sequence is CASSSSTRFRDRGQVNEKLFF. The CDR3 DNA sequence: TGTGCCAGCAGTTCCTCCACCCGATTCCGGGACAGGGGGCAGGTTAATGAAAAACTGTTTTTT. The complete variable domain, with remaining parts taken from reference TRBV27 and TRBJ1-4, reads EAQVTQNPRYLITVTGKKLTVTCSQNMNHEYMSWYRQDPGLGLRQIYYSMNVEVTDKGDVPEGYKVSRKEKRNFPLILESPSPNQTSLYFCASSSSTRFRDRGQVNEKLFFGSGTQLSVL.

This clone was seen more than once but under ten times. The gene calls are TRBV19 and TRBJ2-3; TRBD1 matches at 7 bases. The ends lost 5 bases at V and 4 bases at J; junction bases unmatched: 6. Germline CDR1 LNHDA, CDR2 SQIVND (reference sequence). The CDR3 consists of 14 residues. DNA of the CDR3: TGTGCCAGTAGTGCCGACAGGGTGGCAGATACGCAGTATTTT. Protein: CASSADRVADTQYF.

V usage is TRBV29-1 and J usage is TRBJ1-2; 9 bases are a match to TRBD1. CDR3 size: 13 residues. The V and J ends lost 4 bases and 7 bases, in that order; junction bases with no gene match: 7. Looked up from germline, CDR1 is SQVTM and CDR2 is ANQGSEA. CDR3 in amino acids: CSVGMAGQGGYTF. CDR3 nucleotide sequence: TGCAGCGTTGGTATGGCGGGACAGGGTGGCTACACCTTC. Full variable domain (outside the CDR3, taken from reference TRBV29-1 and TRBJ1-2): SAVISQKPSRDICQRGTSLTIQCQVDSQVTMMFWYRQQPGQSLTLIATANQGSEATYESGFVIDKFPISRPNLTFSTLTVSNMSPEDSSIYLCSVGMAGQGGYTFGSGTRLTVV.

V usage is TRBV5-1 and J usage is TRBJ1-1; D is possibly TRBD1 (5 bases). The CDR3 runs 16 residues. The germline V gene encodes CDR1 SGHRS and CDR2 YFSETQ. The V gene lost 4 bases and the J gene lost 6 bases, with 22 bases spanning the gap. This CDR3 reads CASSDRAGGGNAEAFF. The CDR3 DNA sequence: TGCGCCAGCAGCGACCGGGCGGGCGGGGGTAACGCTGAAGCTTTCTTT.

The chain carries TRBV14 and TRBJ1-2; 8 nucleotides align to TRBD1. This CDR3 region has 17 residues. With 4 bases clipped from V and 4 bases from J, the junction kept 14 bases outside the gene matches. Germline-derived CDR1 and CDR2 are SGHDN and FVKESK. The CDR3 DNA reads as TGTGCCAGCAGCCCCACGGACAGGGCCTCCGAGTTCTATGGCTACACCTTC. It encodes CASSPTDRASEFYGYTF.